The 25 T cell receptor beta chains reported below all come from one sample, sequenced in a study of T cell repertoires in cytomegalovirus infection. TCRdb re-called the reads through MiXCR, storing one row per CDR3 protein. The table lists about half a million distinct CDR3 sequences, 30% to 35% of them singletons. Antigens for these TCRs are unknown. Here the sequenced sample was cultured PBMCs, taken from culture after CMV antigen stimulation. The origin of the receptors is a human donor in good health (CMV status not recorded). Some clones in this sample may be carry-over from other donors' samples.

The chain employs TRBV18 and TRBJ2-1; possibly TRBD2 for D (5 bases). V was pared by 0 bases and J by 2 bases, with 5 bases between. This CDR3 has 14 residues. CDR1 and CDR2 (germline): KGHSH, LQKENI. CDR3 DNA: TGTGCCAGCTCACCACCGGGAGCCTACAATGAGCAGTTCTTC. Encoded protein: CASSPPGAYNEQFF.

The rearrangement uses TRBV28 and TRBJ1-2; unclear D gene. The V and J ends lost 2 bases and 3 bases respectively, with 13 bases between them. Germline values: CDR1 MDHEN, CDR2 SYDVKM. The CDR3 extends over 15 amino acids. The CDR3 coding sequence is TGTGCCAGCAGTTTAGTTCTGTGGGCTTACTATGGCTACACCTTC. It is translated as CASSLVLWAYYGYTF.

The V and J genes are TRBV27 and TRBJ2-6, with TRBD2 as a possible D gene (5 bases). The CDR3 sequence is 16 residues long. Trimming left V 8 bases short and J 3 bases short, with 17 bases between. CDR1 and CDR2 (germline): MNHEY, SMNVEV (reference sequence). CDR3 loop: CASSPSAGDGANVLTF. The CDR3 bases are TGTGCCAGCTCACCCTCGGCCGGGGATGGGGCCAACGTCCTGACTTTC.

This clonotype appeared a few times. The CDR3 is CASSYSIRDYRGYTF. CDR3 bases: TGTGCCAGCAGTTACTCGATCAGGGATTACCGTGGCTACACCTTC. The chain is built from TRBV6-6 and TRBJ1-2; D might be TRBD1 (5 bases). There are 15 residues in the CDR3. V gave up 0 bases and J gave up 7 bases, with 15 bases separating them. Germline CDR1 is MNHNY and CDR2 is SVGAGI (reference sequence).

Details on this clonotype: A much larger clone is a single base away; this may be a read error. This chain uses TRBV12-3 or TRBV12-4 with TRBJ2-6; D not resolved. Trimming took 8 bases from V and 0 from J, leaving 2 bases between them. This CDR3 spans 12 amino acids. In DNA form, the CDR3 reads TGTGCCAGCTGCTCTGGGGCCAACGTCCTGACTTTC. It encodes CASCSGANVLTF.

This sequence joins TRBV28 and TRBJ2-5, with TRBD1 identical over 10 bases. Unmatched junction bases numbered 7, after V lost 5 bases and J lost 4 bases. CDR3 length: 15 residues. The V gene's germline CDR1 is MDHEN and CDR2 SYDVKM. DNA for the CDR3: TGTGCCAGCAGTCAGACAGGGGGCTTCAGAGAGACCCAGTACTTC. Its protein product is CASSQTGGFRETQYF.

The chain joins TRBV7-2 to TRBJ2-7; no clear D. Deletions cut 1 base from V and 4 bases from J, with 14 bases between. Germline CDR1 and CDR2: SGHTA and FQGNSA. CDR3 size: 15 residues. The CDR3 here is CASSLVAKMGYEQYF. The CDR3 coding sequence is TGTGCCAGCAGCTTAGTGGCAAAAATGGGTTACGAGCAGTACTTC.

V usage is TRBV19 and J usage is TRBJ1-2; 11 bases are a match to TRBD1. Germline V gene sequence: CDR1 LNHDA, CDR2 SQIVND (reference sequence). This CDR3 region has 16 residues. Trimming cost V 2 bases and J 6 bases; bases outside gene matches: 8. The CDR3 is CASSIILRTGGDGYTF. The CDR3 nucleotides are TGTGCCAGTAGTATAATCTTGAGGACAGGGGGCGATGGCTACACCTTC. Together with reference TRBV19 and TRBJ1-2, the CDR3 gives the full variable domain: DGGITQSPKYLFRKEGQNVTLSCEQNLNHDAMYWYRQDPGQGLRLIYYSQIVNDFQKGDIAEGYSVSREKKESFPLTVTSAQKNPTAFYLCASSIILRTGGDGYTFGSGTRLTVV.

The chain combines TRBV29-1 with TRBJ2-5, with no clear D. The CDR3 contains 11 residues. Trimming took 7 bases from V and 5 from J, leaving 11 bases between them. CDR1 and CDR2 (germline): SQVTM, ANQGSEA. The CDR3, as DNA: TGCAGCGCGGATCGCCTCGAGACCCAGTACTTC. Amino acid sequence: CSADRLETQYF.

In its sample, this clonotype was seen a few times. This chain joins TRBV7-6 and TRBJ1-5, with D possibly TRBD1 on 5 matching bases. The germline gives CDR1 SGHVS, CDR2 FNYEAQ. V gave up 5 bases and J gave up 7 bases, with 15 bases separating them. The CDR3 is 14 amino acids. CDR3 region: CASSPGTPDQPQHF. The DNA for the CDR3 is TGTGCCAGCAGCCCCGGGACGCCCGACCAGCCCCAGCATTTT. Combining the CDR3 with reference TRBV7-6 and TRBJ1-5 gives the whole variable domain GAGVSQSPRYKVTKRGQDVALRCDPISGHVSLYWYRQALGQGPEFLTYFNYEAQQDKSGLPNDRFSAERPEGSISTLTIQRTEQRDSAMYRCASSPGTPDQPQHFGDGTRLSIL.

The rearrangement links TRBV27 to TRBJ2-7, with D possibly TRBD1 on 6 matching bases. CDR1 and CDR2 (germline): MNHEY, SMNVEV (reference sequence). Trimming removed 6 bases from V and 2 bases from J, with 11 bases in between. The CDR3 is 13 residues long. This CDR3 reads CASSVGTPYEQYF. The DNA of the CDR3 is TGTGCCAGCAGCGTCGGGACACCCTACGAGCAGTACTTC.

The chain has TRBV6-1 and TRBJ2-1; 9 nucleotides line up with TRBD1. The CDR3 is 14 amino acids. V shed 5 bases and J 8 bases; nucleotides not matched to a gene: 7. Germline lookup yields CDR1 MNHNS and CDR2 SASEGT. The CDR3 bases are TGTGCCAGCAGTCCGGGACAGGGTGGCGATGAGCAGTTCTTC. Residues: CASSPGQGGDEQFF.

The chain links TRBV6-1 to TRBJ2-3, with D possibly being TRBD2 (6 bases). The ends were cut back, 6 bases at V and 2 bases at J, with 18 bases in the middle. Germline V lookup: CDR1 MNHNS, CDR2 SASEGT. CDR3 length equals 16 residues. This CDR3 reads CASSPYGRPFTDTQYF. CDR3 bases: TGTGCCAGCAGCCCGTATGGGAGGCCCTTCACAGATACGCAGTATTTT.

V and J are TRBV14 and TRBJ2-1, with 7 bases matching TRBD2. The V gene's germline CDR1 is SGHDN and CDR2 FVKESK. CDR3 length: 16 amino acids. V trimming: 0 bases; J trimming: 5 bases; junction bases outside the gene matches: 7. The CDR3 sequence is CASSQEVAGLNNEQFF. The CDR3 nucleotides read TGTGCCAGCAGCCAAGAGGTAGCGGGTTTAAACAATGAGCAGTTCTTC.

CDR3 sequence (DNA): TGTGCCAGCAGCTCCGGGGGCTTTGGCTACACCTTC. Its translation: CASSSGGFGYTF. The chain couples TRBV7-2 to TRBJ1-2; maybe TRBD1 (6 bases). V was shortened by 4 bases and J by 7 bases, with 10 bases between the two germline ends. Germline V gene lookup returns CDR1 SGHTA and CDR2 FQGNSA. The CDR3 covers 12 residues.

The CDR3 sequence is CASSWYTDTQYF. Written as DNA, the CDR3 is TGTGCCAGCAGTTGGTACACAGATACGCAGTATTTT. The V and J genes are TRBV28 and TRBJ2-3; unclear D gene. The CDR3 contains 12 residues. Germline CDR1 reads MDHEN; CDR2 reads SYDVKM. V was cut by 4 bases and J by 2 bases, with 4 bases left in between.

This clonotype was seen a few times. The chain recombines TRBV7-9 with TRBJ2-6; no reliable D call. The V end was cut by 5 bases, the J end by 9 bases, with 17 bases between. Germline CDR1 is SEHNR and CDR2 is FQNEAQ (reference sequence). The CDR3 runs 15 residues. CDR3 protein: CASSDRKNEDNVLTF. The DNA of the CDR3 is TGTGCCAGCAGCGATAGGAAAAACGAGGACAACGTCCTGACTTTC.

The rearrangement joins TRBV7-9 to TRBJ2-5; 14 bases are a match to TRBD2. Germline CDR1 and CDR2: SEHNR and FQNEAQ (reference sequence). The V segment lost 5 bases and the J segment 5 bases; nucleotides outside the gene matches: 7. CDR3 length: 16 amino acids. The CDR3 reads CASSPTSGRAVETQYF. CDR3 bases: TGTGCCAGCAGCCCGACTAGCGGGAGGGCGGTGGAGACCCAGTACTTC. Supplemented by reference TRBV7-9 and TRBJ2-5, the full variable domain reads DTGVSQNPRHKITKRGQNVTFRCDPISEHNRLYWYRQTLGQGPEFLTYFQNEAQLEKSRLLSDRFSAERPKGSFSTLEIQRTEQGDSAMYLCASSPTSGRAVETQYFGPGTRLLVL.

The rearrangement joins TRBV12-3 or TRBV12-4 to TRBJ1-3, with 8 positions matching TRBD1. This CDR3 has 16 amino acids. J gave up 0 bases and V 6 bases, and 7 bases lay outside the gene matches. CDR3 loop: CASRGQELSSGNTIYF. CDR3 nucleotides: TGTGCCAGCAGGGGACAGGAGCTGAGCTCTGGAAACACCATATATTTT.

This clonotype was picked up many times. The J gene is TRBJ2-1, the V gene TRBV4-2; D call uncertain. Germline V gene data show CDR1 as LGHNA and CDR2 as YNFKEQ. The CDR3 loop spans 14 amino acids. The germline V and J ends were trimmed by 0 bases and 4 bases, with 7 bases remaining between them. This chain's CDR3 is CASSQDWGYNEQFF. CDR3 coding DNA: TGTGCCAGCAGCCAAGATTGGGGTTACAATGAGCAGTTCTTC.

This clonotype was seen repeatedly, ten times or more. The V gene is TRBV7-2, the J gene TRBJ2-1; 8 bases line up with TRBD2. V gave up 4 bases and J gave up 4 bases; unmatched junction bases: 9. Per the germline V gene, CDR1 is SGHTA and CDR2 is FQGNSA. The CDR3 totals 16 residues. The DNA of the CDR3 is TGTGCCAGCAGCTCCGAGCCTAGCGGGCCATACAATGAGCAGTTCTTC. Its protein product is CASSSEPSGPYNEQFF. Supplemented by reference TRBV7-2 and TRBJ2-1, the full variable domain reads GAGVSQSPSNKVTEKGKDVELRCDPISGHTALYWYRQSLGQGLEFLIYFQGNSAPDKSGLPSDRFSAERTGGSVSTLTIQRTQQEDSAVYLCASSSEPSGPYNEQFFGPGTRLTVL.

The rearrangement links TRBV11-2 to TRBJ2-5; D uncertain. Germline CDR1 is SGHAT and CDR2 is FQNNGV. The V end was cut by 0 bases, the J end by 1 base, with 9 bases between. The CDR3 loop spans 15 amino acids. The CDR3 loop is CASSLEDGIQETQYF. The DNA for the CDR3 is TGTGCCAGCAGCTTAGAAGACGGTATCCAAGAGACCCAGTACTTC.

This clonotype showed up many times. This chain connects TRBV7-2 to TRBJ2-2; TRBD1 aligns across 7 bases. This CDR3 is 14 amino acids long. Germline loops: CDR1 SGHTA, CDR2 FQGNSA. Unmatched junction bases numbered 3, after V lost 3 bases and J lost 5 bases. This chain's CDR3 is CASSFSQGTGELFF. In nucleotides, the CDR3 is TGTGCCAGCAGCTTTTCACAGGGGACCGGGGAGCTGTTTTTT.

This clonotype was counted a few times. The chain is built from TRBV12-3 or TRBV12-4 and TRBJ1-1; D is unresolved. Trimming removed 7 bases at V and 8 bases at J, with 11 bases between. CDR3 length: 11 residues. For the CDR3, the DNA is TGTGCCAGCATCGGACGTACGGAAGCTTTCTTT. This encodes CASIGRTEAFF.

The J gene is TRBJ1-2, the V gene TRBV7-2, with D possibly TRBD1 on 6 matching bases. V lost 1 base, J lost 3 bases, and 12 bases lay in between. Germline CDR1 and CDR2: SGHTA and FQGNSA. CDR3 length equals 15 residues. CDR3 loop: CASSLVGGADYGYTF. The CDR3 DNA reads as TGTGCCAGCAGCTTAGTGGGGGGCGCTGACTATGGCTACACCTTC.